The 20 T cell receptor beta chains listed next were all sequenced from one sample in a study of human T cells and chemical hapten exposure. TCRdb itself ran the RACE reads through MiXCR, one entry per CDR3 protein. Of about 400,000 distinct CDR3 sequences listed, about 6.3% are singletons. Specified time point: patch test 2, 6 weeks after DPC sensitization. Treatment of the sample: therapeutic diphenylcyclopropenone sensitization with weekly scalp DPC. The sample was whole blood, taken in connection with sensitization to the hapten diphenylcyclopropenone (DPC). The receptors were gathered from a woman in her late teens or twenties with alopecia areata. Some clones in this sample may be carry-over from other donors' samples.

The V and J genes are TRBV20-1 and TRBJ2-3; 13 bases match TRBD2. The CDR3 consists of 15 residues. V shed 4 bases and J 4 bases; nucleotides not matched to a gene: 5. Germline assignment: CDR1 DFQATT and CDR2 SNEGSKA (reference sequence). The CDR3 loop reads CSATATSGGPDTQYF. The CDR3 nucleotides read TGCAGTGCTACCGCGACTAGCGGGGGGCCAGATACGCAGTATTTT.

This clonotype has a count of ten or more. The chain recombines TRBV20-1 with TRBJ1-2, with unresolved D. The CDR3 has 14 residues. V lost 0 bases and J 0 bases, leaving 8 bases between the germline ends. Germline assignment: CDR1 DFQATT and CDR2 SNEGSKA (reference sequence). The CDR3: CSARDFSANYGYTF. The CDR3 DNA sequence: TGCAGTGCTAGAGATTTCTCAGCTAACTATGGCTACACCTTC.

This clonotype was seen many times. This chain uses TRBV20-1 with TRBJ1-1, with 9 bases lining up with TRBD1. This CDR3 has 14 residues. Germline trimming cut 5 bases from V and 3 bases from J; bases unmatched to any gene: 7. Germline V CDR1 and CDR2: DFQATT, SNEGSKA (reference sequence). The CDR3 region is CSARTGDTDTEAFF. The CDR3 nucleotides read TGCAGTGCTCGGACAGGGGATACGGACACTGAAGCTTTCTTT.

The chain recombines TRBV6-6 with TRBJ2-4; 7 positions match TRBD2. Trimming at V came to 2 bases and at J to 0 bases, leaving 4 bases not matched to a gene. Germline V gives CDR1 MNHNY, CDR2 SVGAGI (reference sequence). This CDR3 has 16 amino acids. The CDR3 loop is CASSYVGLLAKNIQYF. CDR3 DNA: TGTGCCAGCAGTTACGTGGGACTACTAGCCAAAAACATTCAGTACTTC.

In its sample, this clonotype was seen a few times. The rearrangement links TRBV7-8 to TRBJ2-3, with TRBD2 matching 10 bases. J was trimmed by 6 bases and V by 3 bases; bases with no gene match: 6. Germline lookup yields CDR1 SGHVS and CDR2 FQNEAQ. The CDR3 is 15 residues long. The CDR3 nucleotides are TGTGCCAGCAGCTTCGTAGCGGGGGGCCGGGATACGCAGTATTTT. It specifies CASSFVAGGRDTQYF.

This clonotype was recorded at least ten times. The V gene is TRBV5-1, the J gene TRBJ2-3; D ambiguous. V was trimmed by 5 bases and J by 2 bases, leaving 12 bases between them. There are 14 residues in the CDR3. Germline V gene data show CDR1 as SGHRS and CDR2 as YFSETQ. The CDR3 coding sequence is TGCGCCAGCAGAGTCCCCCAAGACACAGATACGCAGTATTTT. It specifies CASRVPQDTDTQYF.

The genes are TRBV20-1 and TRBJ1-2; the match to TRBD1 covers 7 bases. Trimming at V came to 6 bases and at J to 4 bases, leaving 11 bases not matched to a gene. Germline V gene lookup returns CDR1 DFQATT and CDR2 SNEGSKA (reference sequence). The CDR3 length is 14 residues. The CDR3 region has the DNA TGCAGTGCAACCACAGGGGATTATGGCTATGGCTACACCTTC. This sequence encodes CSATTGDYGYGYTF.

This clonotype was recorded at least ten times. The chain uses TRBV20-1 and TRBJ1-4; D might be TRBD1 (6 bases). Trimming left V 6 bases short and J 4 bases short, with 12 bases between. CDR1 and CDR2 from the germline V gene are DFQATT and SNEGSKA (reference sequence). The CDR3 is made up of 13 amino acids. Here the CDR3 reads CSAVRGDNEKLFF. CDR3 nucleotides: TGCAGTGCAGTCAGGGGCGATAATGAAAAACTGTTTTTT.

This clonotype showed up just a few times. The rearrangement uses TRBV20-1 and TRBJ2-7; no definite D call. The CDR3 has 14 residues. V lost 0 bases and J 5 bases, leaving 14 bases between the germline ends. The germline V gene encodes CDR1 DFQATT and CDR2 SNEGSKA (reference sequence). CDR3 coding DNA: TGCAGTGCTAGAGAAAACTCCTTAGCTGACGAGCAGTACTTC. Protein product: CSARENSLADEQYF.

This clonotype was counted ten times or more. The V and J genes are TRBV6-2 or TRBV6-3 and TRBJ2-2; weak D call: TRBD2 (5 bases). V was cut by 2 bases and J by 7 bases, with 8 bases left in between. The germline V gene encodes CDR1 MNHEY and CDR2 SVGEGT. The CDR3 is made up of 13 amino acids. DNA of the CDR3: TGTGCCAGCAGTTACGCGGGTTTCGGGGAGCTGTTTTTT. This gives the protein CASSYAGFGELFF.

In its sample, this clonotype was seen a few times. The chain uses TRBV4-3 and TRBJ1-2, with D possibly being TRBD1 (6 bases). The CDR3 consists of 16 residues. Germline CDR1 and CDR2: LGHNA and YSLEER. V was shortened by 2 bases and J by 4 bases, with 17 bases between the two germline ends. DNA for the CDR3: TGCGCCAGCAGCCAACTTTCCGGGGGCGCGGGCTATGGCTACACCTTC. Its translation is CASSQLSGGAGYGYTF.

This clonotype was detected a few times. The V call is TRBV6-5, the J call TRBJ2-7, with TRBD1 matching 10 bases. Germline values: CDR1 MNHEY, CDR2 SVGAGI. This CDR3 is 14 amino acids long. Trimming removed 2 bases from V and 6 bases from J; junction bases left unmatched: 4. The CDR3 region is CASSYMGQGLEQYF. The CDR3 bases are TGTGCCAGCAGTTACATGGGACAGGGGCTCGAGCAGTACTTC.

The CDR3 DNA follows: TGCGCCAGCAGCCAAGATGGGTCCGGGACAGGGGTCTTCATGAACACTGAAGCTTTCTTT. Encoded protein: CASSQDGSGTGVFMNTEAFF. The chain uses TRBV4-3 and TRBJ1-1, with TRBD1 identical over 10 bases. Germline trimming cut 0 bases from V and 0 bases from J; bases unmatched to any gene: 13. CDR3 size: 20 residues. Germline CDR1 reads LGHNA; CDR2 reads YSLEER.

This clonotype has more than one count but fewer than ten. The chain employs TRBV12-3 or TRBV12-4 and TRBJ1-1; a possible D gene is TRBD1 (5 bases). Trimming removed 1 base at V and 6 bases at J, with 12 bases between. CDR3 length equals 14 residues. Here the CDR3 DNA reads TGTGCCAGCAGTTTAGGGGGGACTCTCCCTGAAGCTTTCTTT. Translation: CASSLGGTLPEAFF.

This clonotype was found many times. The rearrangement joins TRBV20-1 to TRBJ1-2; TRBD1 might be the D (6 bases). V was shortened by 5 bases and J by 9 bases, with 19 bases between the two germline ends. Germline loops: CDR1 DFQATT, CDR2 SNEGSKA (reference sequence). There are 13 residues in the CDR3. The CDR3 sequence is CSAFTGQTGRYTF. The CDR3 region has the DNA TGCAGTGCTTTTACAGGCCAGACAGGCCGCTACACCTTC.

This clonotype has just a few counts. The rearrangement uses TRBV29-1 and TRBJ2-7; TRBD1 agrees at 9 bases. The CDR3 is made up of 14 amino acids. Germline CDR1 SQVTM, CDR2 ANQGSEA. J gave up 3 bases and V 4 bases, and 7 bases lay outside the gene matches. CDR3 DNA: TGCAGCGTTGCAGGACAGGGGCCCCTCTACGAGCAGTACTTC. Residues: CSVAGQGPLYEQYF.

This clonotype appeared a few times. The chain couples TRBV7-9 to TRBJ1-5; D uncertain. Trimming removed 6 bases at V and 5 bases at J, with 17 bases between. The germline CDR1 and CDR2 sequences are SEHNR and FQNEAQ (reference sequence). CDR3 length: 15 residues. CDR3 bases: TGTGCCAGCAGTATTGGACGGGTACTAGATCAGCCCCAGCATTTT. It encodes CASSIGRVLDQPQHF.

This clonotype has at least ten counts. This chain uses TRBV7-2 with TRBJ2-3; no firm D call. Trimming pared 1 base from V and 3 bases from J, leaving 5 bases between. In germline, CDR1 is SGHTA, CDR2 FQGNSA. This CDR3 is 13 amino acids long. The CDR3 coding sequence is TGTGCCAGCAGCTTAGGCCGAACAGATACGCAGTATTTT. Translated, it gives CASSLGRTDTQYF.

In this sample, this clonotype turned up a few times. This chain uses TRBV19 with TRBJ1-5; D gene unclear. The V gene lost 0 bases and the J gene lost 5 bases, with 5 bases spanning the gap. This CDR3 is 13 amino acids long. Per the germline V gene, CDR1 is LNHDA and CDR2 is SQIVND (reference sequence). The CDR3, as DNA: TGTGCCAGTAGTATAGACAGACATCAGCCCCAGCATTTT. Translating gives CASSIDRHQPQHF.

Ten or more counts support this clonotype. CDR3 bases: TGTGCCAGCAGTTTTCGAGGCGGTAATCAGCCCCAGCATTTT. It yields the protein CASSFRGGNQPQHF. This rearrangement joins TRBV27 to TRBJ1-5; D call uncertain. The CDR3 has 14 residues. The germline V gene has CDR1 MNHEY and CDR2 SMNVEV (reference sequence). V lost 3 bases, J lost 4 bases, and 10 bases lay in between.